This TCR beta chain was recorded in a study of CD8+ T cells in alopecia areata. Peripheral blood and lesional scalp punch biopsies came from alopecia areata patients. As the sequencing template, cDNA was produced by extracting RNA and reverse transcribing it. Sequenced by immunoSEQ multiplex PCR; TCRdb stores in-frame clones only, minus some. Among thousands of clones listed, roughly 67% were seen once. The CDR3 loop spans 15 amino acids. Germline lookup yields CDR1 SGHVT and CDR2 SQSDAQ. The ends were cut back, 5 bases at V and 9 bases at J, with 22 bases in the middle. The chain couples TRBV7-4 to TRBJ2-5, with D possibly matching TRBD2 (6 bases). The sample consisted of skin, taken at week 0. This clonotype was sampled from a human donor with alopecia areata. For the CDR3, the DNA is TGTGCCAGCAGCCCAGACGCCGGACAAAGGAGGGCCCAGTACTTC. This codes for CASSPDAGQRRAQYF.